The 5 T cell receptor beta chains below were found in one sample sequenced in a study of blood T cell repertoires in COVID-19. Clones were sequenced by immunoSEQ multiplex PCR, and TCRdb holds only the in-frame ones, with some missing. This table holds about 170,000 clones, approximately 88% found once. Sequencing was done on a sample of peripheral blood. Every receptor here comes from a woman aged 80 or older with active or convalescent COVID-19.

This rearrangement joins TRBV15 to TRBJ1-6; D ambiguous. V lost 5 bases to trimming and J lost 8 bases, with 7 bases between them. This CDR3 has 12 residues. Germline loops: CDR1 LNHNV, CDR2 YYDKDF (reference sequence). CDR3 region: CATSLGHSPLHF. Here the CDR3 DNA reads TGTGCCACCAGCCTGGGCCATTCACCCCTCCACTTT.

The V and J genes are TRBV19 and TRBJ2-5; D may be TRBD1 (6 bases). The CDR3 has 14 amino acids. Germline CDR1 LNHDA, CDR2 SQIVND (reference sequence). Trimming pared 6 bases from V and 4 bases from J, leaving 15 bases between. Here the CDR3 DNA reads TGTGCCAGTAGGGGGACATTAGGGGGAGAGACCCAGTACTTC. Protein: CASRGTLGGETQYF.

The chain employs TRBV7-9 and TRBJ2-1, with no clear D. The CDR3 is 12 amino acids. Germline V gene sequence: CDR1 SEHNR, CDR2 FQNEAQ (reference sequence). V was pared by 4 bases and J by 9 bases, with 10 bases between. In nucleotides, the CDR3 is TGTGCCAGCAGCTCGGTTCTTGGTGAGCAGTTCTTC. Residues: CASSSVLGEQFF.

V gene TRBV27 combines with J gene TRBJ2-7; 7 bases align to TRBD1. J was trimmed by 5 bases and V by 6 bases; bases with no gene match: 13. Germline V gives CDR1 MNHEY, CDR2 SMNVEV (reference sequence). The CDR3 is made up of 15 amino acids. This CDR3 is CASRPSTGWIHEQYF. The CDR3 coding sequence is TGTGCCAGCAGGCCCTCGACAGGGTGGATCCACGAGCAGTACTTC.

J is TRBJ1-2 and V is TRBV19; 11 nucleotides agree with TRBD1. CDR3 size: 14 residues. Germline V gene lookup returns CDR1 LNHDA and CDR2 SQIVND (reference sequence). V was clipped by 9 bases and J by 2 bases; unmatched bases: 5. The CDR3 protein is CASKDRGRNYGYTF. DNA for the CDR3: TGTGCCAGCAAGGACAGGGGGCGGAACTATGGCTACACCTTC.